This T cell receptor (beta chain) was identified during a study of blood T cell repertoires in COVID-19. The wider study: COVID-19 samples from acute and convalescent phases originated in the United States, Italy and Spain.

Authors' methods: Amplification with reference gene primers provided the estimates of nucleated cell counts. The data were produced by immunoSEQ multiplex PCR, yet TCRdb's version contains in-frame clones alone and is incomplete. That table supplies the V and J calls and clone size; D and trimming were determined from the DNA. Of about 250,000 clones in the sample, roughly 90% were seen once. CDR1 and CDR2 (germline): MNHEY, SVGAGI. The CDR3 consists of 14 residues. The V and J ends lost 9 bases and 3 bases, in that order; junction bases with no gene match: 7. As for this clone: Other DNA sequences of this sample code for an identical CDR3.

The source is a woman aged 40-49 years who had recovered from COVID-19. The sequenced sample consisted of peripheral blood. The V and J genes are TRBV6-5 and TRBJ1-3; TRBD1 matches 8 bases. The CDR3 region has the DNA TGTGCCAGTGGAACAGGGGGAGGTGGAAACACCATATATTTT. It is translated as CASGTGGGGNTIYF.